The entry that follows covers one T cell receptor beta chain sequence. This record comes from a study of TIL therapy for anti-PD-1-resistant metastatic lung cancer. Time point reported: pre-treatment sample, taken before nivolumab and TIL therapy. The tumor samples were excised metastases, mostly pleural nodules or supraclavicular lymph nodes. CDR3 length: 14 amino acids. CDR1 is WNHNN, CDR2 SYGVQD, per germline (reference sequence). Trimming removed 2 bases at V and 4 bases at J, with 10 bases between. The immunoSEQ assay was v3. Measured with immunoSEQ multiplex PCR; TCRdb has only the in-frame clones, and not every one. The sample lists 45,000 to 50,000 clones; just over 70% were seen once.

The sample consisted of tumor tissue, taken at baseline. This sequence was found in a person aged 25 to 85 with non-small cell lung cancer. The chain recombines TRBV10-1 with TRBJ2-3; D not certain. The CDR3 is CASSETGRADTQYF. CDR3 DNA sequence: TGCGCCAGCAGTGAGACGGGTAGGGCAGATACGCAGTATTTT.